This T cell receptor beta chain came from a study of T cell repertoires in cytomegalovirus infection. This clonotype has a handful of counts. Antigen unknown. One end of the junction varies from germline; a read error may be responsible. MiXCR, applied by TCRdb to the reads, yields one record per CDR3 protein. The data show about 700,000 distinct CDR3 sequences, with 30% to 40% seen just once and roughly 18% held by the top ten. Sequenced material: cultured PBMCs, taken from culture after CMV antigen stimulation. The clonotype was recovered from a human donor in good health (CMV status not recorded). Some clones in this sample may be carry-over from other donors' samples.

CDR3 nucleotide sequence: TGTGCCAGCACTTACACAGATACGCAGTATTTT. As protein: CASTYTDTQYF. The rearrangement joins TRBV6-6 to TRBJ2-3, with no clear D. Germline lookup yields CDR1 MNHNY and CDR2 SVGAGI (reference sequence). This CDR3 is built from 11 residues.